Sequencing of this T cell receptor (beta chain) was carried out in a study of Graves' ophthalmopathy and Graves' hyperthyroidism. The PBMC fraction was derived from around 9.4 ml of fresh peripheral blood. Germline lookup yields CDR1 MNHNS and CDR2 SASEGT. The CDR3 is 14 amino acids. The V and J ends lost 4 bases and 1 base respectively, with 8 bases between them. Amplification from RNA transcripts yielded the TCR beta CDR3 regions. Investigators did first-round RT-PCR with HTBI primers, then second-round multiplex PCR. Each CDR3 protein is one row after TCRdb ran MiXCR on the multiplex PCR reads. The data show fewer than 350,000 distinct CDR3 sequences, 15% to 20% seen once. This clonotype was seen just once.

Material: peripheral blood. The receptor comes from an adult man with Graves' ophthalmopathy. The chain links TRBV6-1 to TRBJ1-5; D perhaps matches TRBD1 (5 bases). DNA for the CDR3: TGTGCCAGCAGTGGACAGAAGAGCAATCAGCCCCAGCATTTT. Protein: CASSGQKSNQPQHF.